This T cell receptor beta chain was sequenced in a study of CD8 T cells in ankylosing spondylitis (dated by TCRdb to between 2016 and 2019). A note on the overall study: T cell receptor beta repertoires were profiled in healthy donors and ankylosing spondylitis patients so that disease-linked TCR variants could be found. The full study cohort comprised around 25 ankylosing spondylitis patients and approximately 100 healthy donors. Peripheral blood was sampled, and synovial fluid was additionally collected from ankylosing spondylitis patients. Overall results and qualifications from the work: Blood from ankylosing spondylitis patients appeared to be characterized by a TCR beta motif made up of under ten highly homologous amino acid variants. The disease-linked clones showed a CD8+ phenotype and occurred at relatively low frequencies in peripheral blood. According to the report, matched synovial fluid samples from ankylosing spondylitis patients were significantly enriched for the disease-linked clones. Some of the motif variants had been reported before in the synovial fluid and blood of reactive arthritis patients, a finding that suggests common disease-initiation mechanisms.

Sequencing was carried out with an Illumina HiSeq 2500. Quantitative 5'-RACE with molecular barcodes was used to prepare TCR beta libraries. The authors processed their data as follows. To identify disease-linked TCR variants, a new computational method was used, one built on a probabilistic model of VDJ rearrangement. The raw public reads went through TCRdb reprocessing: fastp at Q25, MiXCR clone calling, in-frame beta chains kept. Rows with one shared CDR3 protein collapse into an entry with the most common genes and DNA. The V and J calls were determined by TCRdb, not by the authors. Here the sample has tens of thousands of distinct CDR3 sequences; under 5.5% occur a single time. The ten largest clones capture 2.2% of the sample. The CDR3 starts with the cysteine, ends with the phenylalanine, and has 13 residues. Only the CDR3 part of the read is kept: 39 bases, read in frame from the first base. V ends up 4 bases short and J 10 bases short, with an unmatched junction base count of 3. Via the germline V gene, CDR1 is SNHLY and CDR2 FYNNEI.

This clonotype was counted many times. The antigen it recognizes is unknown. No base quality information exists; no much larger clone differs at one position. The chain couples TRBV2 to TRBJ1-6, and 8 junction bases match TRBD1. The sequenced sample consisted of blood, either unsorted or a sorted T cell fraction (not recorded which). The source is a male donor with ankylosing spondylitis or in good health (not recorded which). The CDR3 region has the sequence CASSGQGTSPLHF. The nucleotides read TGTGCCAGCAGTGGACAGGGGACCTCACCCCTCCACTTT.